Below are 2 T cell receptor beta chains sequenced from a single sample in a study of shared clonotypes between healthy human individuals. Profiling relied on immunoSEQ multiplex PCR, and the TCRdb table lists in-frame clones only, not all of them. The sample includes 400,000 to 600,000 clones, approximately 94% of them seen just once. The specimen was naive CD4+ T cells sorted from blood. The subset is: CD45RA+ positively selected. The source of these receptors is a woman aged 30 to 39 in good health.

V gene TRBV27 combines with J gene TRBJ1-5; D is perhaps TRBD1 (6 bases). Germline V CDR1 and CDR2: MNHEY, SMNVEV (reference sequence). This CDR3 has 16 residues. With 6 bases removed from V and 4 bases from J, the gap between germline ends came to 19 bases. The CDR3 here is CASSPLSDRSNQPQHF. Written as DNA, the CDR3 is TGTGCCAGCAGCCCATTATCCGACAGGTCGAATCAGCCCCAGCATTTT.

The chain combines TRBV6-6 with TRBJ2-3; D ambiguous. Germline V gives CDR1 MNHNY, CDR2 SVGAGI (reference sequence). The CDR3 is 12 amino acids. Trimming pared 4 bases from V and 0 bases from J, leaving 2 bases between. CDR3 nucleotide sequence: TGTGCCAGCAGTTTGAGCACAGATACGCAGTATTTT. Its protein is CASSLSTDTQYF.